This T cell receptor (beta chain) was sequenced in a study of cytomegalovirus exposure and HLA in healthy donors. Findings and limits, study-wide: In a later analysis, DRB1 alleles had the most associated TCRs; HLA-C alleles the fewest. Among CMV-associated TCR beta chains, most appeared HLA-restricted in a later analysis. Researchers reportedly found TCR beta sequences accurately predicted most subjects' HLA-A and HLA-B alleles.

Germline loops: CDR1 MGHDK, CDR2 SYGVNS. The ends were cut back, 2 bases at V and 8 bases at J, with 15 bases in the middle. The CDR3 extends over 15 amino acids. On this clone itself: Antigen unknown.

PCR amplification relied on 60 Vbeta primers (plus 13 Jbeta primers). Sequencing was performed with immunoSEQ multiplex PCR; in TCRdb, only in-frame clones are kept and a portion is missing. The sample shows around 230,000 clones, approximately 84% of them seen only once. Nominally healthy donors provided the samples, though records likely missed some immune exposures. This chain connects TRBV25-1 to TRBJ1-4; D is possibly TRBD1 (6 bases). This clonotype was obtained from a girl aged 2 to 10 in good health and CMV-seronegative. Input material: PBMCs. The CDR3 DNA reads as TGTGCCAGCAGTGAACCACAGGGATATCGAGAAAAACTGTTTTTT. This encodes CASSEPQGYREKLFF.